A selection of T cell receptor beta chains follows, all from one sample in a study of cytomegalovirus exposure and HLA in healthy donors. Assay: immunoSEQ multiplex PCR; the TCRdb copy retains only in-frame clones and omits some. The sample records 150,000 to 200,000 clones, around 84% being singletons. Sequencing was carried out using PBMCs. Receptor source: a man aged 18 to 29 in good health and CMV-seropositive. The CDR3 runs from the conserved cysteine through the conserved F or W. D genes are given only for firm matches. Some rows have no size entry. The others give once, few or many, or a class for an expanded clone.

>TRBD1|TRBJ2-2|TRBV5-1|.
CASSFETGRSGELFF
TGCGCCAGCAGCTTCGAGACAGGGCGCTCCGGGGAGCTGTTTTTT
>TRBD1|TRBJ2-6|TRBV7-2|few
CASSLRGQGSGANGLTF
TGTGCCAGCAGCTTAAGGGGACAGGGCTCTGGGGCCAACGGCCTGACTTTC
>.|TRBJ1-5|TRBV19|.
CASSISVGNQPQHF
TGTGCCAGTAGTATATCGGTCGGCAATCAGCCCCAGCATTTT
>TRBD1|TRBJ1-2|TRBV6-5|.
CASREQGVHGYTF
TGTGCCAGCAGAGAACAGGGGGTCCATGGCTACACCTTC
>.|TRBJ2-2|TRBV2|.
CASIRDTATGELFF
TGTGCCAGCATCCGCGACACAGCCACCGGGGAGCTGTTTTTT
>.|TRBJ2-4|TRBV20-1|.
CSAIWQNIQYF
TGCAGTGCTATCTGGCAAAACATTCAGTACTTC
>.|TRBJ1-1|TRBV9|.
CASSVSSGETEAFF
TGTGCCAGCAGCGTATCCTCAGGGGAAACTGAAGCTTTCTTT
>TRBD1|TRBJ1-3|TRBV7-9|.
CASSLGDRSKRNTIYF
TGTGCCAGCAGCTTAGGGGACAGGAGCAAGAGAAACACCATATATTTT
>TRBD1|TRBJ1-5|TRBV6-5|.
CASSSRQGAQPQHF
TGTGCCAGCAGTTCCCGACAGGGGGCCCAGCCCCAGCATTTT
>TRBD1|TRBJ2-7|TRBV5-4|.
CASSMKGTGNPYEQYF
TGTGCCAGCAGCATGAAGGGGACAGGGAATCCCTACGAGCAGTACTTC
>.|TRBJ1-6|TRBV7-9|.
CASSPGFGNSPLHF
TGTGCCAGCAGCCCAGGGTTTGGAAATTCACCCCTCCACTTT
>TRBD1|TRBJ2-5|TRBV7-6|.
CASSLTGGPETQYF
TGTGCCAGCAGCTTGACAGGGGGCCCGGAGACCCAGTACTTC
>.|TRBJ1-3|TRBV27|.
CASSLAKKRAGNTIYF
TGTGCCAGCAGTTTGGCAAAGAAGAGGGCTGGAAACACCATATATTTT
>TRBD1|TRBJ1-6|TRBV19|.
CASSTQAGGVNSPLHF
TGTGCCAGTAGTACCCAGGCAGGGGGCGTTAATTCACCCCTCCACTTT
>TRBD1|TRBJ1-3|TRBV6-6|.
CASCRGQSAGNTIYF
TGTGCCAGCTGCCGGGGACAGAGTGCTGGAAACACCATATATTTT
>TRBD1|TRBJ1-2|TRBV5-1|.
CASSPGQVGNYGYTF
TGCGCCAGCAGCCCCGGACAGGTTGGGAACTATGGCTACACCTTC
>.|TRBJ1-2|TRBV9|.
CASSVVSGNYGYTF
TGTGCCAGCAGCGTAGTGTCGGGGAACTATGGCTACACCTTC
>TRBD1|TRBJ2-7|TRBV6-6|.
CASSYLGQGAGEQYF
TGTGCCAGCAGTTACCTAGGACAGGGGGCGGGTGAGCAGTACTTC
>.|TRBJ2-7|TRBV19|.
CASRRVTGGTSEQYF
TGTGCCAGTAGAAGGGTGACAGGTGGGACGTCCGAGCAGTACTTC
>TRBD2|TRBJ2-1|TRBV19|.
CASSSRGAGAQISYNEQFF
TGTGCCAGTAGTTCCCGGGGAGCGGGGGCACAAATCTCCTACAATGAGCAGTTCTTC
>.|TRBJ2-7|TRBV6-5|.
CASSRDTTYEQYF
TGTGCCAGCAGCCGGGACACTACCTACGAGCAGTACTTC
>TRBD2|TRBJ2-2|TRBV4-1|.
CASSQERGGPGELFF
TGCGCCAGCAGCCAAGAGCGGGGGGGCCCCGGGGAGCTGTTTTTT
>.|TRBJ1-5|TRBV10-3|.
CAIREGLEPQHF
TGTGCCATCAGGGAGGGGCTGGAGCCCCAGCATTTT
>TRBD1|TRBJ2-7|TRBV5-1|.
CASSSTGGDYEQYF
TGCGCCAGCAGCTCGACAGGGGGCGACTACGAGCAGTACTTC
>TRBD1|TRBJ2-4|TRBV7-3|.
CASSSRGGTGGSQYF
TGTGCCAGCAGCTCCCGAGGGGGAACAGGGGGCAGTCAGTACTTC
>.|TRBJ2-2|TRBV5-4|.
CASSLDNPGELFF
TGTGCCAGCAGCTTGGACAACCCCGGGGAGCTGTTTTTT
>.|TRBJ2-7|TRBV21-1|.
CARRGGDSSSYEQYF
TGTGCCAGAAGGGGGGGGGACTCCAGCTCCTACGAGCAGTACTTC
>.|TRBJ1-1|TRBV10-3|.
CAISVLGAGTEAFF
TGTGCCATCAGTGTCCTGGGGGCCGGCACTGAAGCTTTCTTT
>TRBD1|TRBJ1-1|TRBV6-5|.
CASTQGQGTEAFF
TGTGCCAGCACCCAGGGACAGGGCACTGAAGCTTTCTTT
>TRBD1|TRBJ2-5|TRBV6-5|.
CASSRDSQETQYF
TGTGCCAGCAGCCGGGACAGTCAAGAGACCCAGTACTTC
>.|TRBJ2-1|TRBV9|.
CASSVAGESSYNEQFF
TGTGCCAGCAGCGTAGCGGGAGAGAGCTCCTACAATGAGCAGTTCTTC
>TRBD1|TRBJ1-2|TRBV30|.
CAWSAEGTGGYTF
TGTGCCTGGAGTGCGGAAGGGACAGGCGGCTACACCTTC
>TRBD1|TRBJ2-7|TRBV2|.
CASRTGGSAEQYF
TGTGCCAGCAGGACAGGGGGCTCTGCCGAGCAGTACTTC
>TRBD2|TRBJ2-2|TRBV12-5|.
CASGTASGGRGGELFF
TGTGCTAGTGGTACCGCTAGCGGGGGGCGCGGGGGGGAGCTGTTTTTT
>TRBD1|TRBJ1-1|TRBV7-2|.
CASSLVLGQRNTEAFF
TGTGCCAGCAGCTTAGTTCTGGGACAGAGGAACACTGAAGCTTTCTTT
>.|TRBJ1-1|TRBV19|.
CASTDRENTEAFF
TGTGCCAGTACGGACAGAGAGAACACTGAAGCTTTCTTT
>TRBD1|TRBJ1-2|TRBV11-2|.
CASSLDQGGDYGYTF
TGTGCCAGCAGCTTAGATCAGGGGGGCGACTATGGCTACACCTTC
>TRBD1|TRBJ1-4|TRBV5-1|.
CASSLGTGREKLFF
TGCGCCAGCAGCCTGGGGACAGGGCGAGAAAAACTGTTTTTT
>.|TRBJ2-5|TRBV6-6|.
CASSYGGPGETQYF
TGTGCCAGCAGTTACGGCGGCCCTGGGGAGACCCAGTACTTC
>.|TRBJ1-6|TRBV5-1|.
CASSLAEGWSNSPLHF
TGCGCCAGCAGCTTGGCCGAGGGCTGGAGTAATTCACCCCTCCACTTT
>.|TRBJ1-2|TRBV6-1|.
CASSEARTFYGYTF
TGTGCCAGCAGTGAAGCAAGGACATTCTATGGCTACACCTTC
>TRBD2|TRBJ2-3|TRBV10-3|.
CAISESKLGLAGSDTQYF
TGTGCCATCAGTGAGTCGAAATTGGGACTAGCGGGGTCAGATACGCAGTATTTT
>TRBD1|TRBJ1-1|TRBV7-6|.
CASSPGQGTEAFF
TGTGCCAGCAGCCCAGGACAGGGAACTGAAGCTTTCTTT
>TRBD1|TRBJ1-1|TRBV6-1|.
CASSSHNQGVVFF
TGTGCCAGCAGTTCTCACAATCAGGGGGTGGTTTTCTTT
>TRBD2|TRBJ2-1|TRBV7-9|.
CASSPRTSGGYNEQFF
TGTGCCAGCAGCCCCCGGACTAGCGGGGGGTACAATGAGCAGTTCTTC
>.|TRBJ2-4|TRBV5-1|.
CASSLESAGKDIQYF
TGCGCCAGCAGCTTGGAGTCGGCAGGGAAAGACATTCAGTACTTC
>.|TRBJ2-1|TRBV4-1|.
CASSQTRGRGGENEQFF
TGCGCCAGCAGCCAAACCCGGGGGCGAGGGGGGGAAAATGAGCAGTTCTTC
>.|TRBJ1-1|TRBV2|.
CASSRTVNTEAFF
TGTGCCAGCAGTCGGACAGTGAACACTGAAGCTTTCTTT
>TRBD1|TRBJ1-2|TRBV4-1|.
CASSQDLFRRGQGGYTF
TGCGCCAGCAGCCAAGATCTATTTCGTAGGGGGCAGGGTGGCTACACCTTC
>.|TRBJ1-4|TRBV19|.
CASSQHPRATNEKLFF
TGTGCCAGTAGTCAGCACCCCAGGGCAACTAATGAAAAACTGTTTTTT
>TRBD2|TRBJ2-2|TRBV18|.
CASSPGLAGLTGELFF
TGTGCCAGCTCACCAGGACTAGCGGGGCTCACCGGGGAGCTGTTTTTT
>.|TRBJ2-5|TRBV5-8|.
CASSRLGAKETQYF
TGTGCCAGCAGCCGTCTGGGGGCAAAAGAGACCCAGTACTTC
>TRBD1|TRBJ2-3|TRBV5-6|.
CASSSSRGLRVPDTQYF
TGTGCCAGCAGCTCAAGCAGGGGGTTGAGGGTTCCAGATACGCAGTATTTT